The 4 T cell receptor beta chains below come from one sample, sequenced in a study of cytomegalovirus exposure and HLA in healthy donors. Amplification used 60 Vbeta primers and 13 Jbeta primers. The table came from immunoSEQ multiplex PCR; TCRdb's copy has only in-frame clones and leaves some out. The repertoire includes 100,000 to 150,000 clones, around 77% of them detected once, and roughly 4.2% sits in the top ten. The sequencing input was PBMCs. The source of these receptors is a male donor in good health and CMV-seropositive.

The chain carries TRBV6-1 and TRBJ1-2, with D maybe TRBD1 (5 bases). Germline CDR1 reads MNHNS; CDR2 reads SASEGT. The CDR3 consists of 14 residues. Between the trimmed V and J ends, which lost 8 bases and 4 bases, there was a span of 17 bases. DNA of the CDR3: TGTGCCAGCGACGACAGAACGTCTTTCTATGGCTACACCTTC. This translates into CASDDRTSFYGYTF.

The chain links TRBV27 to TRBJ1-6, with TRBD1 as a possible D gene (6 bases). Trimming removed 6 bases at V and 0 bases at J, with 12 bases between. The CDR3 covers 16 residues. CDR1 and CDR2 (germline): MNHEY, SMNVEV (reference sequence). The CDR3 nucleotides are TGTGCCAGCAGAAGAGCAGGGGTCTCCTATAATTCACCCCTCCACTTT. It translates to CASRRAGVSYNSPLHF.

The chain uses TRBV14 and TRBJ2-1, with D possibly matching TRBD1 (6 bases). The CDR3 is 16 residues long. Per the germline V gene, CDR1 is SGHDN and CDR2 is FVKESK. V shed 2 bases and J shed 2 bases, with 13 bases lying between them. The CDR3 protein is CASSQLTGTPYNEQFF. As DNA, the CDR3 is TGTGCCAGCAGCCAACTTACAGGGACGCCCTACAATGAGCAGTTCTTC.

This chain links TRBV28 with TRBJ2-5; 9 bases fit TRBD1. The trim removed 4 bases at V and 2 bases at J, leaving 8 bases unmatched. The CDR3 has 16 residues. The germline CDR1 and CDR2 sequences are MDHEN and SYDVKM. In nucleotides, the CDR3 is TGTGCCAGCAGTTACTTAGGGACAGGGCGACAAGAGACCCAGTACTTC. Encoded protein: CASSYLGTGRQETQYF.